The rows below give T cell receptor beta chains drawn from one sample of a study of technical replicates of blood from a handful of donors. TCRdb's copy holds only in-frame clones and misses some; the assay was immunoSEQ multiplex PCR. Found here are tens of thousands of clones, roughly 98% of them singletons; the top ten hold under 0.2%. The material sequenced was T cells isolated from PBMCs. The receptors originated from a human donor in good health. CDR3s include the opening cysteine and the closing phenylalanine or tryptophan. Fields, in order: D gene, J gene, V gene, CDR3 length, clone size, CDR3 DNA, CDR3 protein. A D gene is named only where the DNA matches it firmly. Part of the rows lack a size; the others show once, few, many or a class for expanded clones.

>TRBD2|TRBJ2-7|TRBV20-1|11|NA
TGCGGGGGGGGGAGCTCCTACGAGCAGTACTTC
CGGGSSYEQYF
>TRBD1|TRBJ1-2|TRBV7-9|14|NA
TGTGCCAGCAGCTCGGACAGGGGGAAGTATGGCTACACCTTC
CASSSDRGKYGYTF
>TRBD1|TRBJ1-5|TRBV10-3|14|NA
TGTGCCATCAGTGTGCAGGAAGGGGGCCAGCCCCAGCATTTT
CAISVQEGGQPQHF
>NA|TRBJ2-3|TRBV11-3|14|NA
TGTGCCAGCAGCCCAATGGGCATCACAGATACGCAGTATTTT
CASSPMGITDTQYF
>TRBD1|TRBJ2-7|TRBV6-6|14|NA
TGTGCCAGCAGTGGGGGGACAGGGTTATACGAGCAGTACTTC
CASSGGTGLYEQYF
>NA|TRBJ2-2|TRBV5-1|16|NA
TGCGCCAGCAGCTTGTTACCAACACCTAACACCGGGGAGCTGTTTTTT
CASSLLPTPNTGELFF
>NA|TRBJ1-2|TRBV30|14|NA
TGTGCCTGGAGGGGGACTGCCCGGCACTATGGCTACACCTTC
CAWRGTARHYGYTF
>NA|TRBJ2-5|TRBV15|14|NA
TGTGCCACCAGCAGAGTAGGGGCTGGTGAGACCCAGTACTTC
CATSRVGAGETQYF
>TRBD2|TRBJ2-7|TRBV7-9|17|NA
TGTGCCAGCAGCACCGGACTAGCGGGCGATGCCCCAAGGGAGCAGTACTTC
CASSTGLAGDAPREQYF
>TRBD1|TRBJ2-2|TRBV10-3|15|NA
TGTGCCACCAAACCCGGGACAGGGGACACCGGGGAGCTGTTTTTT
CATKPGTGDTGELFF
>TRBD1|TRBJ1-5|TRBV4-1|17|once
TGCGCCAGCAGCCAAACCGGGACAGGGGGTGACAATCAGCCCCAGCATTTT
CASSQTGTGGDNQPQHF
>TRBD1|TRBJ2-1|TRBV5-1|15|NA
TGCGCCAGCAGCTTGGGAGGGGGCTTCTACAATGAGCAGTTCTTC
CASSLGGGFYNEQFF
>NA|TRBJ1-1|TRBV6-5|12|NA
TGTGCCAGCGGGTACAGGGTTTCTGAAGCTTTCTTT
CASGYRVSEAFF
>NA|TRBJ1-4|TRBV6-1|13|once
TGTGCCAGCACTAGACAGGATAATGAAAAACTGTTTTTT
CASTRQDNEKLFF
>TRBD2|TRBJ2-1|TRBV9|16|once
TGTGCCAGCAGCGAGACTGGGGGGGGTTCAAACAATGAGCAGTTCTTC
CASSETGGGSNNEQFF
>TRBD1|TRBJ2-3|TRBV2|14|NA
TGTGCCAGCAGCAAAATACAGGGGCCAGATACGCAGTATTTT
CASSKIQGPDTQYF
>NA|TRBJ2-7|TRBV6-5|16|NA
TGTGCCAGCAGTTACTCCGCAGGGACTTCTCCCTACGAGCAGTACTTC
CASSYSAGTSPYEQYF
>TRBD1|TRBJ2-5|TRBV25-1|14|NA
TGTGCCAGCAGAAGACAGGGGGTATGGGAGACCCAGTACTTC
CASRRQGVWETQYF
>TRBD1|TRBJ1-2|TRBV7-9|15|once
TGTGCCAGCGGCCGCCGGGACAGGGGGAACTATGGCTACACCTTC
CASGRRDRGNYGYTF
>NA|TRBJ2-2|TRBV5-6|14|NA
TGTGCCAGCAGCCCGGGACAAAACACCGGGGAGCTGTTTTTT
CASSPGQNTGELFF
>NA|TRBJ2-2|TRBV4-1|13|NA
TGCGCCAGCAGCCAAGCGGTTGGCGGGGAGCTGTTTTTT
CASSQAVGGELFF
>NA|TRBJ2-1|TRBV7-2|16|NA
TGTGCCAGCAGCTTATGGGCCGCTCTAACTTATAATGAGCAGTTCTTC
CASSLWAALTYNEQFF
>NA|TRBJ1-5|TRBV6-5|15|NA
TGTGCCAGCAGTTACTCCCGGCAGGGGACTCAGCCCCAGCATTTT
CASSYSRQGTQPQHF
>TRBD2|TRBJ2-7|TRBV18|15|NA
TGTGCCAGCTCATTTAGCGGGAGGAGTTCCTACGAGCAGTACTTC
CASSFSGRSSYEQYF
>NA|TRBJ1-4|TRBV5-1|14|once
TGCGCCAGCAGCCACCCTGGGCAGAATGAAAAACTGTTTTTT
CASSHPGQNEKLFF
>TRBD1|TRBJ1-1|TRBV28|14|NA
TGTGCCAGCAGTCGACAGGGGTTTGGAACTGAAGCTTTCTTT
CASSRQGFGTEAFF
>TRBD1|TRBJ2-7|TRBV10-3|13|once
TGTGCCATCGCCGGGACAGGGGTGAACGAGCAGTACTTC
CAIAGTGVNEQYF
>TRBD1|TRBJ1-5|TRBV7-9|15|NA
TGTGCCAGCAGCTTAGACCAGACAGGGAATCAGCCCCAGCATTTT
CASSLDQTGNQPQHF
>NA|TRBJ2-3|TRBV9|15|NA
TGTGCCAGCAGCGTAGTTTCGGGGAGCGCAGATACGCAGTATTTT
CASSVVSGSADTQYF
>NA|TRBJ2-7|TRBV7-9|17|NA
TGTGCCAGCAGCTTAGGGGGGCGGGCTGGAAGCTCCTACGAGCAGTACTTC
CASSLGGRAGSSYEQYF
>NA|TRBJ1-1|TRBV6-1|15|NA
TGTGCCAGCAGTGAATCCCCGGGTACGAACACTGAAGCTTTCTTT
CASSESPGTNTEAFF
>TRBD2|TRBJ2-3|TRBV19|15|NA
TGTGCCAGTAGTCGGCTAGCGGGAGTCACAGATACGCAGTATTTT
CASSRLAGVTDTQYF
>TRBD2|TRBJ2-1|TRBV29-1|16|NA
TGCAGCGTCAAAGGACTAGCGGGAGACCTATACAATGAGCAGTTCTTC
CSVKGLAGDLYNEQFF
>NA|TRBJ2-1|TRBV7-8|12|NA
TGTGCCAGCAGCTTTCTAAACAATGAGCAGTTCTTC
CASSFLNNEQFF
>NA|TRBJ2-2|TRBV7-7|16|NA
TGTGCCAGCAGCTCCGAGGGGGTCGCCATTCCCGGGGAGCTGTTTTTT
CASSSEGVAIPGELFF
>TRBD2|TRBJ2-3|TRBV28|16|NA
TGTGCCAGCAGTGAACCGGGACTAGCGGACGCGGATACGCAGTATTTT
CASSEPGLADADTQYF
>NA|TRBJ2-7|TRBV5-1|16|once
TGCGCCAGCAGTTATACGCAGGGTAACTACTACTACGAGCAGTACTTC
CASSYTQGNYYYEQYF
>TRBD1|TRBJ2-7|TRBV2|21|NA
TGTGCCAGCAGTGATCTCAGGTTGCGGGACAGGGCTACCCGTTACTCCTACGAGCAGTACTTC
CASSDLRLRDRATRYSYEQYF
>NA|TRBJ1-4|TRBV4-1|14|NA
TGCGCCAGCAGGCAACAGGGCACTAATGAAAAACTGTTTTTT
CASRQQGTNEKLFF
>TRBD2|TRBJ2-1|TRBV7-2|13|NA
TGTGCCAGCAGCCCCGGACTAGCACGTGAGCAGTTCTTC
CASSPGLAREQFF
>NA|TRBJ1-3|TRBV5-1|16|once
TGCGCCAGCAGCTTAAATTCAGCAGGGCCGGGAAACACCATATATTTT
CASSLNSAGPGNTIYF
>NA|TRBJ1-2|TRBV11-2|15|NA
TGTGCCAGCAGCGGGTGGACACCCTCAGGGGATGGCTACACCTTC
CASSGWTPSGDGYTF
>NA|TRBJ1-2|TRBV27|14|NA
TGTGCCAGCACCCCTGTCGGGGGTCACTATGGCTACACCTTC
CASTPVGGHYGYTF
>TRBD1|TRBJ2-7|TRBV7-9|14|NA
TGTGCCAGCAGCCCTCGACAGGGCACCTACGAGCAGTACTTC
CASSPRQGTYEQYF
>TRBD1|TRBJ1-1|TRBV5-1|14|NA
TGCGCCAGCAGCTTGGGACAGGGAAAAACTGAAGCTTTCTTT
CASSLGQGKTEAFF
>NA|TRBJ2-7|TRBV25-1|12|NA
TGTGCCAGCGCAGGCCTTTCCTACGAGCAGTACTTC
CASAGLSYEQYF
>NA|TRBJ1-4|TRBV30|14|NA
TGTGCCTGGAGTAGCGGGGGTACGGGGGAAAAACTGTTTTTT
CAWSSGGTGEKLFF
>NA|TRBJ1-1|TRBV4-1|15|NA
TGCGCCAGCAGCCCCTCCCGGGGGGTGAACACTGAAGCTTTCTTT
CASSPSRGVNTEAFF
>TRBD2|TRBJ2-3|TRBV18|14|NA
TGTGCCAGCTCACCACGAAGCGGGAGGGATACGCAGTATTTT
CASSPRSGRDTQYF
>NA|TRBJ2-7|TRBV29-1|13|NA
TGCAGCGTTGAAGCGGGAGTTACCTACGAGCAGTACTTC
CSVEAGVTYEQYF
>NA|TRBJ2-1|TRBV9|14|NA
TGTGCCAGCAGCTTCGCAGGGTCCTACAATGAGCAGTTCTTC
CASSFAGSYNEQFF